Each of the 8 T cell receptor beta chains below was sequenced from the same sample in a study of OX40 agonist ivuxolimab in advanced cancers. Profiled with immunoSEQ multiplex PCR; TCRdb holds only in-frame clones, not every one. The data contain about 74,000 clones, 65% to 90% of them seen just once; the ten biggest clones take up 1.5% to 2%. This specimen consisted of CD4+ or CD8+ T cells sorted from blood, obtained in a trial of the OX40 agonist ivuxolimab. These receptors were taken from an adult with an advanced solid tumor such as melanoma, head and neck, liver or kidney cancer.

The chain combines TRBV5-1 with TRBJ2-5; TRBD2 matches at 9 bases. V lost 3 bases and J lost 5; bases outside the gene matches: 8. Germline values: CDR1 SGHRS, CDR2 YFSETQ. The CDR3 runs 15 residues. The CDR3 loop reads CASSSIAGEEETQYF. DNA of the CDR3: TGCGCCAGCAGCTCAATAGCGGGAGAGGAGGAGACCCAGTACTTC.

The genes are TRBV11-2 and TRBJ2-7; the match to TRBD1 covers 8 bases. This CDR3 is built from 17 residues. Germline V lookup: CDR1 SGHAT, CDR2 FQNNGV. V was pared by 5 bases and J by 3 bases, with 15 bases of the junction left unmatched. As DNA, the CDR3 is TGTGCCAGCAGCAGAGATGGGCGGACAGGGTATTACTACGAGCAGTACTTC. Its protein product is CASSRDGRTGYYYEQYF.

This chain links TRBV7-2 with TRBJ2-7; D gene unclear. Germline assignment: CDR1 SGHTA and CDR2 FQGNSA. The CDR3 contains 12 residues. The ends were cut back, 2 bases at V and 4 bases at J, with 6 bases in the middle. CDR3 loop: CASSLIGYEQYF. CDR3 in DNA: TGTGCCAGCAGCTTAATAGGGTACGAGCAGTACTTC.

This chain uses TRBV30 with TRBJ1-5, with TRBD1 as a possible D gene (5 bases). Germline assignment: CDR1 GTSNPN and CDR2 SVGIG (reference sequence). Trimming pared 5 bases from V and 1 base from J, leaving 9 bases between. The CDR3 runs to 13 residues. CDR3 sequence reads: CAWQGGSNQPQHF. The CDR3 nucleotides read TGTGCCTGGCAGGGAGGGAGCAATCAGCCCCAGCATTTT.

This chain connects TRBV7-9 to TRBJ2-7; 7 nucleotides agree with TRBD1. V lost 6 bases, J lost 0 bases, and 5 bases stayed unmatched. There are 14 residues in the CDR3. Per the germline V gene, CDR1 is SEHNR and CDR2 is FQNEAQ (reference sequence). The chain's CDR3 is CASRPTGVSYEQYF. CDR3 bases: TGTGCCAGCAGACCCACAGGGGTCTCCTACGAGCAGTACTTC. The entire variable domain, with the rest obtained from reference TRBV7-9 and TRBJ2-7, is as follows: DTGVSQNPRHKITKRGQNVTFRCDPISEHNRLYWYRQTLGQGPEFLTYFQNEAQLEKSRLLSDRFSAERPKGSFSTLEIQRTEQGDSAMYLCASRPTGVSYEQYFGPGTRLTVT.

V gene TRBV28 combines with J gene TRBJ2-2; the match to TRBD1 covers 8 bases. J lost 4 bases, V lost 4 bases, and 5 bases had no gene match. This CDR3 has 15 amino acids. In germline, CDR1 is MDHEN, CDR2 SYDVKM. This CDR3 reads CASSSTGGATGELFF. CDR3 nucleotides: TGTGCCAGCAGTTCAACAGGGGGTGCCACCGGGGAGCTGTTTTTT.

The chain joins TRBV12-5 to TRBJ1-2, with no clear D. V lost 2 bases, J lost 1 base, and 2 bases lay in between. CDR1 and CDR2 from the germline V gene are LGHNT and FRNRAP. The CDR3 length is 12 residues. Here the CDR3 reads CASGLSNYGYTF. CDR3 in DNA: TGTGCTAGTGGTTTGAGTAACTATGGCTACACCTTC.

The chain uses TRBV5-8 and TRBJ2-5; 7 bases agree with TRBD1. This CDR3 contains 13 residues. In germline, CDR1 is SGHTS, CDR2 YDEGEE. The ends lost 1 base at V and 4 bases at J; junction bases unmatched: 1. CDR3 bases: TGTGCCAGCAGCTTGCGGACAGGAGAGACCCAGTACTTC. Protein sequence: CASSLRTGETQYF. The entire variable domain, with the rest obtained from reference TRBV5-8 and TRBJ2-5, is as follows: EAGVTQSPTHLIKTRGQQATLRCSPISGHTSVYWYQQALGLGLQFLLWYDEGEERNRGNFPPRFSGRQFPNYSSELNVNALELEDSALYLCASSLRTGETQYFGPGTRLLVL.